The source of this T cell receptor beta chain is a study of OX40 agonist ivuxolimab in advanced cancers. For the study at large: Under the entry rules, prior anti-PD-1, anti-PD-L1 or anti-CTLA-4 therapy was allowed, and about 38% had some. Study-level findings and limits: By week 6 at 0.1 to 3.0 mg/kg, blood CD4+ and CD8+ T cells had expanded clonally.

Data came from immunoSEQ multiplex PCR; TCRdb stores just in-frame clones and leaves some out. The data contain roughly 20,000 clones, 65% to 75% of them singletons. This clone was picked up one time. Antigen: not known. The CDR3 contains 12 residues. Germline lookup yields CDR1 SEHNR and CDR2 FQNEAQ (reference sequence). V lost 3 bases and J 12 bases, leaving 14 bases between the germline ends. This clonotype was sampled from an adult with an advanced solid tumor such as melanoma, head and neck, liver or kidney cancer. Material: CD4+ or CD8+ T cells sorted from blood, obtained in a trial of the OX40 agonist ivuxolimab. The rearrangement uses TRBV7-9 and TRBJ2-5; D may be TRBD1 (6 bases). The CDR3 sequence is CASSFLQGFKYF. The CDR3 DNA reads as TGTGCCAGCAGCTTCCTACAGGGTTTCAAGTACTTC. The variable domain in full, with the rest retrieved from reference TRBV7-9 and TRBJ2-5, is DTGVSQNPRHKITKRGQNVTFRCDPISEHNRLYWYRQTLGQGPEFLTYFQNEAQLEKSRLLSDRFSAERPKGSFSTLEIQRTEQGDSAMYLCASSFLQGFKYFGPGTRLLVL.